Presented here are 20 T cell receptor beta chains from one specimen sequenced in a study of cytomegalovirus exposure and HLA in healthy donors. With 60 Vbeta and 13 Jbeta primers, the PCR was carried out. Sequencing was performed with immunoSEQ multiplex PCR; in TCRdb, only in-frame clones are kept and a portion is missing. The sample holds roughly 100,000 clones, around 80% seen once. Material for sequencing was PBMCs. These receptors were obtained from a woman aged 40 to 50 in good health and CMV-seronegative.

This chain links TRBV4-1 with TRBJ2-7; D might be TRBD2 (7 bases). The length of the CDR3 is 18 residues. Germline-derived CDR1 and CDR2 are MGHRA and YSYEKL. Trimming stripped 2 bases from V and 3 bases from J, with 23 bases between. CDR3 protein: CASSQMGGRGSGLYEQYF. CDR3 nucleotides: TGCGCCAGCAGCCAAATGGGGGGGCGGGGGAGCGGCCTCTACGAGCAGTACTTC.

The chain employs TRBV28 and TRBJ2-5, with TRBD1 as a possible D gene (5 bases). TRBJ2-7 explains the end of the DNA better; the J call may be wrong. The germline gives CDR1 MDHEN, CDR2 SYDVKM. CDR3 length equals 15 residues. The CDR3 DNA reads TGTGCCAGCAGTTCAGGGATCCAGGGCTCCTACGAGCAGTACTTC. Residues: CASSSGIQGSYEQYF.

V gene TRBV27 combines with J gene TRBJ1-1; 7 bases line up with TRBD1. The germline V gene has CDR1 MNHEY and CDR2 SMNVEV (reference sequence). J was trimmed by 1 base and V by 7 bases; bases with no gene match: 9. This CDR3 is built from 15 residues. Written as DNA, the CDR3 is TGTGCCAGCACCCCTCTACAGGGGTCGAACACTGAAGCTTTCTTT. Amino acid sequence: CASTPLQGSNTEAFF.

The V call is TRBV19, the J call TRBJ2-5; the match to TRBD2 covers 15 bases. V lost 0 bases, J lost 10 bases, and 3 bases stayed unmatched. CDR1 is LNHDA, CDR2 SQIVND, per germline (reference sequence). This CDR3 region has 15 residues. The CDR3 sequence: CASSIDPGLAGGQYF. In nucleotides, the CDR3 is TGTGCCAGTAGTATAGATCCGGGACTAGCGGGAGGCCAGTACTTC.

The gene calls are TRBV27 and TRBJ1-5; 8 bases agree with TRBD1. Germline-derived CDR1 and CDR2 are MNHEY and SMNVEV (reference sequence). The CDR3 covers 14 residues. The ends lost 5 bases at V and 4 bases at J; junction bases unmatched: 4. The CDR3 DNA is TGTGCCAGCAGTCTATACAGGGGGAATCAGCCCCAGCATTTT. Protein product: CASSLYRGNQPQHF.

V is TRBV30 and J is TRBJ2-5; 9 nucleotides align to TRBD1. The CDR3 contains 13 residues. Germline assignment: CDR1 GTSNPN and CDR2 SVGIG (reference sequence). V was clipped by 5 bases and J by 5 bases; unmatched bases: 6. The CDR3 is CAWGTGLRETQYF. The CDR3 bases are TGTGCCTGGGGGACAGGGCTTAGGGAGACCCAGTACTTC. Full variable domain (missing parts from reference TRBV30 and TRBJ2-5): SQTIHQWPATLVQPVGSPLSLECTVEGTSNPNLYWYRQAAGRGLQLLFYSVGIGQISSEVPQNLSASRPQDRQFILSSKKLLLSDSGFYLCAWGTGLRETQYFGPGTRLLVL.

The chain's CDR3 is CATHRISGGDREKLFF. The CDR3 nucleotides read TGTGCCACTCACCGGATTTCGGGGGGCGATAGGGAAAAACTGTTTTTT. The chain combines TRBV19 with TRBJ1-4; possible D gene TRBD1, 6 bases. From germline, CDR1 is LNHDA and CDR2 SQIVND (reference sequence). The V gene lost 10 bases and the J gene lost 8 bases, with 26 bases spanning the gap. The CDR3 is made up of 16 amino acids.

The chain carries TRBV5-4 and TRBJ2-3; D might be TRBD1 (6 bases). V was pared by 4 bases and J by 4 bases, with 16 bases between. Per the germline V gene, CDR1 is SGHNT and CDR2 is YYREEE (reference sequence). This CDR3 is 15 amino acids long. CDR3 protein: CASSRDILEADTQYF. The CDR3 DNA sequence: TGTGCCAGCAGCCGGGACATTCTAGAGGCAGATACGCAGTATTTT. Using reference TRBV5-4 and TRBJ2-3 for the parts outside the CDR3, the full variable domain is ETGVTQSPTHLIKTRGQQVTLRCSSQSGHNTVSWYQQALGQGPQFIFQYYREEENGRGNFPPRFSGLQFPNYSSELNVNALELDDSALYLCASSRDILEADTQYFGPGTRLTVL.

On this clone itself: This may come from a read error, since a much larger clone is one base off. This rearrangement joins TRBV28 to TRBJ2-3, with TRBD2 matching 8 bases. There are 14 residues in the CDR3. After removal of 4 bases from V and 0 bases from J, the junction contained 0 bases not matched to a gene. CDR1 MDHEN and CDR2 SYDVKM come from the germline V gene. The CDR3 loop is CASSSSGSTDTQYF. In nucleotides, the CDR3 is TGTGCCAGCAGTTCTAGCGGGAGCACAGATACGCAGTATTTT. Based on the CDR3 plus reference TRBV28 and TRBJ2-3, the full variable domain is DVKVTQSSRYLVKRTGEKVFLECVQDMDHENMFWYRQDPGLGLRLIYFSYDVKMKEKGDIPEGYSVSREKKERFSLILESASTNQTSMYLCASSSSGSTDTQYFGPGTRLTVL.

This sequence joins TRBV7-9 and TRBJ1-3; maybe TRBD1 (6 bases). Trimming removed 5 bases from V and 0 bases from J, with 17 bases in between. Germline CDR1 is SEHNR and CDR2 is FQNEAQ (reference sequence). The CDR3 length is 17 residues. This chain's CDR3 is CASSPPLGHFSGNTIYF. CDR3 bases: TGTGCCAGCAGCCCGCCCTTGGGACATTTCTCTGGAAACACCATATATTTT.

V and J are TRBV18 and TRBJ2-7; a weak D match, TRBD1 (6 bases). V lost 6 bases to trimming and J lost 3 bases, with 21 bases between them. Germline loops: CDR1 KGHSH, CDR2 LQKENI. This CDR3 has 16 residues. The CDR3: CASSSGGAGAIYEQYF. DNA for the CDR3: TGTGCCAGCTCCAGTGGGGGAGCAGGGGCGATCTACGAGCAGTACTTC.

This chain links TRBV4-2 with TRBJ2-3, with 7 bases lining up with TRBD2. V lost 0 bases and J lost 3; bases outside the gene matches: 12. The CDR3 consists of 18 residues. Germline CDR1 reads LGHNA; CDR2 reads YNFKEQ. Written as DNA, the CDR3 is TGTGCCAGCAGCCAAGATCAGGCCGGTGGGGGACTAACAGATACGCAGTATTTT. It translates to CASSQDQAGGGLTDTQYF.

CDR3 sequence: CASSRTSANEQFF. The CDR3, as DNA: TGCGCCAGCAGCCGGACTAGCGCGAATGAGCAGTTCTTC. The chain is built from TRBV5-1 and TRBJ2-1, with 9 bases fitting TRBD2. This CDR3 is built from 13 residues. CDR1 is SGHRS and CDR2 is YFSETQ in the germline V gene. The V segment lost 4 bases and the J segment 7 bases; nucleotides outside the gene matches: 3.

This chain joins TRBV14 and TRBJ1-4; TRBD1 aligns across 9 bases. The germline CDR1 and CDR2 sequences are SGHDN and FVKESK. The CDR3 is 17 amino acids. The junction had 9 bases not matched to a gene; V was cut back by 1 base and J by 6 bases. The CDR3 loop is CASSQVRTWTGDEKLFF. CDR3 sequence (DNA): TGTGCCAGCAGCCAAGTTCGTACGTGGACAGGGGATGAAAAACTGTTTTTT.

V gene TRBV30 combines with J gene TRBJ2-3, with TRBD2 matching over 9 bases. This CDR3 spans 16 amino acids. Germline values: CDR1 GTSNPN, CDR2 SVGIG (reference sequence). V shed 0 bases and J 6 bases; nucleotides not matched to a gene: 10. Written as DNA, the CDR3 is TGTGCCTGGAGTGTAGGAGCGGCGGGAGGGTTTGATACGCAGTATTTT. This sequence encodes CAWSVGAAGGFDTQYF.

The chain is built from TRBV7-3 and TRBJ2-3; D remains unclear. The CDR3 length is 14 residues. Germline V gene lookup returns CDR1 SGHTA and CDR2 FQGTGA. V shed 0 bases and J shed 2 bases, with 6 bases lying between them. The CDR3 nucleotides read TGTGCCAGCAGCTTAACAGACTCCACAGATACGCAGTATTTT. Amino acids: CASSLTDSTDTQYF.

The CDR3 nucleotides are TGCGCCAGCAGACTCCTACTAGCGGGCTCCTCCAGGGGGACCGGGGAGCTGTTTTTT. Translating gives CASRLLLAGSSRGTGELFF. This rearrangement joins TRBV5-1 to TRBJ2-2, with TRBD2 matching over 9 bases. This CDR3 region has 19 residues. The ends lost 5 bases at V and 5 bases at J; junction bases unmatched: 19. Germline lookup yields CDR1 SGHRS and CDR2 YFSETQ.

This clone was observed a few times. The rearrangement links TRBV4-1 to TRBJ1-5; no firm D call. V gave up 1 base and J gave up 5 bases, with 9 bases separating them. The germline CDR1 and CDR2 sequences are MGHRA and YSYEKL. CDR3 size: 14 residues. This CDR3 reads CASSQGAGDQPQHF. The CDR3 coding sequence is TGCGCCAGCAGCCAAGGGGCGGGAGATCAGCCCCAGCATTTT.

The table lists this clone with a few counts. The chain joins TRBV11-2 to TRBJ1-1; 7 nucleotides align to TRBD1. The CDR3 covers 15 residues. Per germline, CDR1 SGHAT and CDR2 FQNNGV. V shed 5 bases, J shed 1 base, and the junction held 7 bases outside the gene matches. The CDR3 nucleotides are TGTGCCAGCAGCATCTTACAGGGGAGGAACACTGAAGCTTTCTTT. It specifies CASSILQGRNTEAFF.

This clone was counted only a few times. The chain has TRBV5-1 and TRBJ2-5, with D possibly matching TRBD2 (6 bases). V lost 2 bases and J 5 bases, leaving 16 bases between the germline ends. Germline CDR1 is SGHRS and CDR2 is YFSETQ. This CDR3 comprises 15 residues. The CDR3 spells CASSFGGTGGETQYF. The CDR3 nucleotides are TGCGCCAGCAGCTTTGGTGGGACCGGAGGGGAGACCCAGTACTTC. The full variable domain, its missing parts supplied by reference TRBV5-1 and TRBJ2-5, is KAGVTQTPRYLIKTRGQQVTLSCSPISGHRSVSWYQQTPGQGLQFLFEYFSETQRNKGNFPGRFSGRQFSNSRSEMNVSTLELGDSALYLCASSFGGTGGETQYFGPGTRLLVL.